This TCR beta chain was retrieved from a study of T cell responses to AZD1222 COVID-19 vaccine. Study-level points and caveats: There were vaccine-associated CD4 TCRs across spike, dominant at 160-218 and 743-854. Per reports, nearly half of all spike-specific TCRs target regions that are unmutated in variants.

A word on this clone: Its cognate antigen is unknown.

Sequenced by immunoSEQ multiplex PCR; TCRdb stores in-frame clones only, minus some. The sample has fewer than 85,000 clones; 92% are singletons. The CDR3 loop spans 15 amino acids. Trimming took 0 bases from V and 5 from J, leaving 12 bases between them. The germline gives CDR1 SGDLS, CDR2 YYNGEE. The chain has TRBV9 and TRBJ2-1; D tentatively reads TRBD1 or TRBD2 (5 bases each). This receptor was identified in an adult in good health. Source: peripheral blood, taken on day 0 of MenACWY control vaccination. CDR3 in amino acids: CASSVEGLAHNEQFF. DNA for the CDR3: TGTGCCAGCAGCGTAGAGGGGCTAGCCCACAATGAGCAGTTCTTC.